This T cell receptor (beta chain) was recorded in a study of Tregs in tolerant kidney transplant recipients (dated by TCRdb to the late 2010s). A note on the overall study: Transplants used related donors with nonmyeloablative bone marrow transplantation; mixed chimerism was transient in the human trials. Activated donor B cells were produced over around 10 days on irradiated CD40L-expressing 3T3 cells in the presence of cyclosporin A and IL-4. For more than 15 days, sorted recipient Tregs were cultured with IL-2 and irradiated activated donor B cells, with a restimulation on day 11. The study applied TCRbeta sequencing to find donor-specific regulatory T cells before combined kidney and bone marrow transplantation and then followed those same cells after transplant. Antibodies distinguished recipient from donor cells when sorting primary belatacept mixed lymphocyte reaction cultures. Additional Treg samples were obtained by sorting recipient CD4+CD25+CD127- cells from an approximately three-day mixed lymphocyte reaction with belatacept, in some cases after a subsequent approximately five-day donor restimulation. Once the B cell culture was finished, the cells were sorted into two populations: CD4+CD8-CD25+CD127- and CD4+CD8-4-1BB+CD40L-.

For TCRbeta CDR3 sequencing, genomic DNA was extracted from sorted cells using the QIAGEN DNeasy Blood and Tissue Kit. High-throughput TCRbeta CDR3 sequencing was carried out commercially through immunoSEQ, with PCR amplification with bias correction and internal controls included. From the authors' description of their analysis: A unique productive TCRbeta sequence was defined by the CDR3 nucleotide sequence when primers matched, and otherwise by the CDR3 amino acid sequence together with the Vbeta and Jbeta genes. Donor-reactive sequences were defined as at least 5-fold expanded in CFSE-low cells versus unstimulated cells, with frequency of at least 0.01% in CFSE-low cells. Jensen-Shannon divergence calculated on the top 100 TCRbeta sequences ranked by frequency was used to measure repertoire divergence. For any sample with multiple sequencing runs, sorting error was corrected in each run separately before the runs were pooled. TCRdb stores this immuneACCESS table with in-frame sequences only. Part of the clones is absent; in the studies checked, under half of the shortfall reflects unresolved V genes, and no reason is known for the rest. V and J calls and clone size are given by that table; D and trimming were obtained from the DNA. This sample gives 6,000 or so clones in total; roughly 89% of them show up just once. 3.5% of the sample belongs to the ten largest clones.

The full study reports these points: Because only a small number of patients were included, the study had limitations, and the results will need to be validated in larger populations as well as under other immunosuppression protocols. Biological reproducibility was not directly addressed, though technical replication error appeared minimal. Donor-specific Treg expansion exceeded global Treg expansion in tolerant patients, suggesting antigen-driven rather than nonspecific expansion. Expanding Tregs with activated donor B cells appeared to identify the most biologically relevant and donor-specific TCRbeta repertoire. PCR primers changed over time for some patients, so nucleotide-level comparison across those patients' samples was not possible.

This sample's time point label indicates: blood sample drawn before combined kidney and bone marrow transplant. Patients were several combined kidney and bone marrow transplant recipients from the ITN036ST trial, and only these trial subjects had samples available. Healthy control blood was processed to PBMCs by Ficoll density gradient and cryopreserved, and patient PBMCs were collected before and after transplant. The CDR3 runs 11 residues from the cysteine to the phenylalanine. Just the 33-base CDR3 DNA is kept, in frame starting at base 1. The trim is 8 bases for V and 8 bases for J, with a gap of 11 bases between the germline ends. CDR1 and CDR2 were assigned from the germline V gene as WSHSY and SAAADI. Points on this clone: The clone's antigen remains unknown. No quality values exist for individual bases; no much larger clone is one base distant.

The specimen comprised Tregs from blood cultured with allogeneic cells, sampled before the transplant. Recombination joined TRBV10-2 with TRBJ2-3, with the identity of the D gene unclear. This clonotype was sampled from a human patient who received a combined kidney and bone marrow transplant. The DNA reads TGCGCCAGCGCCGCCCTGGGTACGCAGTATTTT. This encodes CASAALGTQYF.